Sequencing of this TCR beta chain was carried out in a study of cytomegalovirus exposure and HLA in healthy donors (dated by TCRdb to 2015 to 2018). Regarding the complete study: In an earlier analysis of 587 of the donors, under 300 Gb of sequence data and just under 120 million unique TCR beta sequences from roughly 200 million T cells were reported. To decide whether each TCR beta V gene segment behaved as functional or pseudogenic, an earlier analysis of 587 of the donors relied on high-throughput TCR beta sequencing. The number of donors typed differed by locus, with about 629-630 for A, B, C, DRB1 and DQB1, about 500 for DQA1, over 600 for DPA1, and about 450 for DPB1. The study aimed to test whether cataloging public T cell receptors could reveal signatures of past pathogen exposure. To predict cytomegalovirus infection status, the study combined high-throughput TCR immunosequencing, statistical association of individual TCRs with disease status, and machine learning. Donor age, sex, ethnicity and CMV serostatus were compiled alongside the repertoire data. The later analysis used no new phenotypic data to find candidate immune exposures, relying instead on TCR beta sequences and their occurrence across donors. Across some 400 genotyped donors of the cohort, an average of approximately 240,000 unique TCR beta nucleotide sequences per donor were sequenced, and 15% to 20% of those sequences were non-productive. Genome-wide SNP genotypes for about 60% of the roughly 700 donors were used in a later genetic analysis, which treated that subset as a discovery cohort. Among the roughly 430 genotyped donors, approximately 82% belonged to the genetic ancestry cluster associated with self-reported Caucasian donors. In addition to the first cohort of 666 subjects, a separate validation cohort of under 150 different subjects was used. HLA typing included class I and class II loci at four-digit resolution. All discovery cohort repertoires had been generated on a single sequencing platform. The study profiled the T cell repertoires of hundreds of subjects by immunosequencing and related them to cytomegalovirus serostatus. Because of strong linkage in the cohort, roughly five DR-DQ haplotypes were treated as single units for association and clustering. In a later analysis, previously published TCR beta repertoires from 600 to 850 donors were re-analyzed and high-resolution HLA genotyping was added so that TCR occurrence patterns could be studied. Around 320 gigabases of sequencing data and 70 million to 100 million unique TCR sequences were included in an early release covering several hundred HLA-typed donors.

V loses 8 bases at its end and J loses 0 bases; junction bases beyond the gene matches: 3. CDR1 and CDR2 were assigned from the germline V gene as WSHSY and SAAADI. The CDR3 runs 13 amino acids, cysteine and phenylalanine included. The read is trimmed to its CDR3 DNA, 39 bases read in frame from base 1. The cohort consisted of 666 healthy bone marrow donors. All cohort members were sampled while nominally healthy, although unrecorded immune exposures were likely present. The donor tested CMV seronegative and was one of the 352 seronegative cohort members. Every donor gave a peripheral blood sample, and the peripheral blood mononuclear cells from that sample were used for TCR beta sequencing. The Qiagen DNeasy Blood Extraction Kit was used to extract genomic DNA from the blood cell samples. About this clone: The target of this receptor is not known. Nothing much larger sits one base from this clone, and base qualities are not available.

The library was prepared using the immunoSEQ multiplex PCR assay. The multiplex PCR relied on a mix of 60 forward primers for TCR Vbeta segments and 13 reverse primers for TCR Jbeta segments. A multiplex PCR assay on genomic DNA amplified the CDR3 region of rearranged TCR beta genes. On the Illumina HiSeq System, the amplified TCR beta libraries were sequenced as 87-base-pair reads. The authors' pipeline ran thus. A later analysis tallied 80 million to 95 million unique TCR beta chains across the 666 repertoires, and approximately 12 million of those chains were shared by two or more donors. A nearest-neighbor algorithm error-corrected the raw reads and collapsed the reads into unique sequences, merging closely related sequences to remove PCR and sequencing errors. Alignment of CDR3 sequences to IMGT reference sequences was used to assign V, D and J gene segments. For a sequence to be retained, a match of at least six nucleotides to both a V gene segment and a J gene segment was required. Rearrangements were classified as productive when the CDR3 lacked stop codons and remained in frame with V and J, and all other rearrangements were classified as non-productive. Following IMGT convention, CDR3 was defined as the stretch from the second conserved V-encoded cysteine up to the conserved J-encoded phenylalanine. Sequences without an unambiguous match to a single V gene segment were excluded from the earlier analysis of a few hundred of the donors. In an earlier analysis of a few hundred of the donors, a V segment was called functional when productive rearrangements were above 56.7%, and segregating when the standard deviation between donors exceeded 5%. A statistical classification framework was built for diagnosing cytomegalovirus status from the catalog of TCR beta chain sequences. A later analysis assigned V and J genes by comparing TCR nucleotide sequences with IMGT/GENE-DB human TR gene sequences. The TCRdist pipeline was used in a later analysis to assign CDR3 sequences and most-parsimonious VDJ recombination scenarios. In a later analysis, each TCR beta chain was defined by its CDR3 amino acid sequence together with its V-gene family, and reads lacking a unique V-gene family were excluded. To address suspected cross-contamination and a sequencing artifact, a later analysis removed around 590 highly shared, low-generation-probability nucleotide sequences. A later analysis calculated a clonal expansion index for each public chain from normalized within-repertoire ranks of inferred template counts. In a later analysis, generation probabilities were computed with a VDJ recombination model fitted to out-of-frame rearrangements, and the resulting probabilities were checked against IGoR. Hypergeometric tests were used in a later analysis to score TCR-TCR, TCR-HLA and TCR-CMV co-occurrence, with a repertoire-size bias correction applied to the TCR pairs. False discovery rates were estimated in a later analysis by permuting HLA or CMV assignments 20 times. A later analysis grouped co-occurring TCRs with DBSCAN, adding TCRdist sequence similarity when clustering within HLA-allele-positive subsets. Repertoires with fewer than 30,000 or more than 120,000 public chains, plus five repertoires with anomalous nucleotide sharing, were excluded from co-occurrence clustering. TCRdb obtained this table from immuneACCESS and retained in-frame rearrangements with V and J assigned. These tables miss some clones; where compared with another copy, unresolved V genes account for less than half of the shortfall, and the remainder is unexplained. V and J calls and clone size are those listed in that table; D and trimming were worked out from the DNA. This sample has some 130,000 clones in its table, and roughly 83% of those were observed once. 1.5% to 2% of the sample rests with the top ten.

Summary of the overall study and its limitations: Presence/absence analyses assumed roughly uniform sequencing depth across donors, an assumption that may not hold. The authors suggested that the approach could potentially be extended to other disease states and immunological phenotypes. In a later analysis, over 15,000 TCR beta sequences were associated with specific HLA alleles at a false discovery rate of 0.05. When HLA alleles, especially DR and DQ, strongly co-occurred, TCR associations were difficult to assign to individual alleles. Because HLA typing was missing for some donors at each locus, association tests included only the typed subset. Because the 87-base-pair reads could not distinguish some IMGT-functional V segments, including TRBV6-2 and TRBV6-3, those segments were excluded. Most TCR sequences were observed very rarely across donors, whereas some public TCRs were present in many individuals. In a later analysis, HLA-associated TCR beta chains were found to be more clonally expanded and to have lower generation probabilities than equally common non-associated chains. A cluster of highly shared sequence variants was judged likely to represent a technical artifact of the sequencing pipeline. An earlier analysis of roughly 570 of the donors showed that most TCR beta V segments appeared in productive rearrangements either about 87% or about 30% of the time, which broadly matched IMGT annotations. In a later analysis, several top co-occurrence clusters were reported to appear linked to parvovirus B19, influenza, CMV and Epstein-Barr virus. A later analysis found that most CMV-associated TCR beta chains appeared HLA-restricted, with HLA associations seemingly driven largely by CMV exposure. A further reported finding was that TCR beta sequences accurately predicted the HLA-A and HLA-B alleles for most subjects in the first cohort. Some 15 rarely observed V segments, including chromosome 9 orphons, were excluded from the earlier analysis of a few hundred of the donors because counts were too low. CMV serostatus was the only immune exposure information available for the cohort. Correlated functional status among segregating V segments might reflect linkage disequilibrium, but an unknown experimental factor could not be ruled out. A later genetic analysis associated a missense DCLRE1C variant with V-gene and J-gene trimming of TCR beta chains, and an independent cohort replicated the association. In vitro tests confirmed that a few of the cytomegalovirus-associated TCR beta chains recognize cytomegalovirus antigens. The study gave a list of about 160 TCR beta chains associated with cytomegalovirus. A later genetic analysis reported fewer N-insertions in productive TCRs among donors in an Asian-associated ancestry cluster than the roughly 620-donor mean. Cytomegalovirus status was reported to be diagnosed by the classifier with high specificity and sensitivity in both the original and validation cohorts. The cohort was sequenced for TCR beta chains only, and without alpha or paired-chain data the features that could be detected were limited. In a later analysis, the rate of TCR association differed among HLA loci, with DRB1 alleles having the most associated TCRs and HLA-C alleles having the fewest.

The receptor was derived from a man between 18 and 35 years old in good health and CMV-seronegative. The chain is assembled from TRBV10-2 and TRBJ2-5; 7 central nucleotides agree with TRBD1. Sample: PBMCs. The sequenced DNA is TGCGCCAGCGGGGGACAGAACCAAGAGACCCAGTACTTC. This sequence encodes CASGGQNQETQYF.